This T cell receptor beta chain was sequenced for a study of T cells after somatic rescue of genetic block. The protocol was immunoSEQ multiplex PCR, while the TCRdb copy is restricted to in-frame clones and leaves out a portion. The sample has roughly 92,000 clones, more than 80% seen once; the top ten hold 1.5% to 2%. This clone has a single count. The junction departs from the called germline gene at one end, perhaps through a read error. Germline CDR1 LNHNV, CDR2 YYDKDF (reference sequence). The CDR3 is 14 amino acids. The rearrangement links TRBV15 to TRBJ1-2; 9 bases line up with TRBD1. The receptor comes from a woman younger than 30. The source material was peripheral blood mononuclear cells (PBMCs). CDR3 bases: TGTGCCACCAGCCGAGAGACAGGGGGCTATGGCTACACCTTC. Translation: CATSRETGGYGYTF.